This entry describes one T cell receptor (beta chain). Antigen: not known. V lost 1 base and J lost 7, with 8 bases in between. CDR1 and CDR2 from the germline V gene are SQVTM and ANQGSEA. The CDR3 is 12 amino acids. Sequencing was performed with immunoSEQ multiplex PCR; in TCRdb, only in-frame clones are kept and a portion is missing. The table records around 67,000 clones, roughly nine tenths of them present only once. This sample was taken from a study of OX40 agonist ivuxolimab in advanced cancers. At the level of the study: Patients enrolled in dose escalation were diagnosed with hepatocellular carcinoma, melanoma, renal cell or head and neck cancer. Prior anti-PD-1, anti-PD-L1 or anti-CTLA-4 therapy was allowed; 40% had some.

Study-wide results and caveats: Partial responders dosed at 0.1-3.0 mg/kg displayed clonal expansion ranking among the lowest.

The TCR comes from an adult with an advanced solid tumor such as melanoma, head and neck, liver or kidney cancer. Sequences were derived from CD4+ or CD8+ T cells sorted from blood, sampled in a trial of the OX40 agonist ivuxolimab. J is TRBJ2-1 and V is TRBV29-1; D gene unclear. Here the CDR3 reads CSVEGTINEQFF. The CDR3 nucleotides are TGCAGCGTTGAAGGCACTATTAATGAGCAGTTCTTC.